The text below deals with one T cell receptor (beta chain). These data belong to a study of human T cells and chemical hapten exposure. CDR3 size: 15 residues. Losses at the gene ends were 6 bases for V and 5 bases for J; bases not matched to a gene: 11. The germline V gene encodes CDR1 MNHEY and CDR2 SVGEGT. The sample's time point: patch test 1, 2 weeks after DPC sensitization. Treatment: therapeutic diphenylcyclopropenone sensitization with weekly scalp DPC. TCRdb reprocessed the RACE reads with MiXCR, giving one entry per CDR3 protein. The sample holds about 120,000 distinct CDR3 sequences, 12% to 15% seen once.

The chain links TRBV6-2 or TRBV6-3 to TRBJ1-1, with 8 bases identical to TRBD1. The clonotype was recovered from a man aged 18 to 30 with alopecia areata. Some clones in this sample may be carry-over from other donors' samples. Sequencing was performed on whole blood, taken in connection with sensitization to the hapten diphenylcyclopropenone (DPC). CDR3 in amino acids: CASRPPTGARTEAFF. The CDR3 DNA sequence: TGTGCCAGCAGACCGCCGACAGGGGCGAGAACTGAAGCTTTCTTT.